What follows is one T cell receptor beta chain and its context. This clonotype was seen at least ten times. The clone's antigen remains unknown. A read error is possible here, since a much larger clone lies one base away. The ophthalmopathy patients had moderately to severely active disease, with a Clinical Activity Score of 3 or higher, a NOSPECS grade of 4 or higher, and a disease duration of less than 3 months. Anyone with other autoimmune diseases, uncontrolled infections, pregnancy or lactation was excluded from the study. Diagnosis was based on clinical symptoms, serum thyroxine, TRAb, thyroid ultrasound and orbital computed tomography. PBMCs were isolated from 8 to 10 ml of fresh peripheral blood by Ficoll-Paque density gradient centrifugation. Total RNA was extracted using Trizol reagent, and RNA quality was checked on an Agilent 2100 Bioanalyzer. The record originates from a study of Graves' ophthalmopathy and Graves' hyperthyroidism listed by TCRdb under 2018. Regarding the study in general: Peripheral blood was collected at initial diagnosis, prior to any treatment. T-cell repertoires of thyroid tissue and blood were compared in over 5 hyperthyroidism patients. TCR beta repertoire signatures were used to distinguish Graves' ophthalmopathy from Graves' hyperthyroidism and to predict progression to ophthalmopathy. For independent validation, a separate cohort was made up of 18 to 20 hyperthyroidism patients plus 17 patients who later progressed from hyperthyroidism to ophthalmopathy. In total, 135 blood samples were TCR-sequenced: 40 to 45 ophthalmopathy, roughly 80 hyperthyroidism and about 17 hyperthyroidism-to-ophthalmopathy patients. To explore V-J signatures that separate ophthalmopathy from hyperthyroidism, a discovery set of fewer than 110 patients was enrolled, consisting of roughly 45 with ophthalmopathy and fewer than 60 with stable hyperthyroidism. Following sampling, methimazole starting at 30 mg daily was administered to hyperthyroidism patients, and high-dose intravenous methylprednisolone was administered to ophthalmopathy patients.

V is reduced by 8 bases and J by 2 bases, leaving a spacing of 12 bases between them. The germline V gene sets CDR1 to SQVTM and CDR2 to ANQGSEA. The CDR3 starts with the cysteine, ends with the phenylalanine, and has 12 residues. Only the CDR3 DNA stays, 36 bases, in frame from base 1. TCR beta CDR3 regions were amplified from RNA transcripts for repertoire sequencing. HTBI primers and the Qiagen OneStep RT-PCR kit were used in a first-round RT-PCR, which was followed by a second-round multiplex PCR, size selection and purification. The libraries underwent paired-end sequencing with 100 bp reads on an Illumina HiSeq2000. The paper's processing steps were these. SOAPnuke was used to process the reads, throwing out any read that had adapters, had uncalled bases, had a mean Phred below 15, or lacked an exact constant-primer or identifier match. High-quality paired reads were merged with COPE v1.2.5. Clonotypes were defined as unique nucleotide sequences and were aligned to IMGT TRB V, D and J references using MiTCR v1.1. Analysis was restricted to V-J combinations with a frequency above 0.0001, which covered over 98% of repertoires. For each V-J combination, a TCR clonal expansion and chaos score was defined as the ratio of F50 clonal expansion to chaos observed in the TCRdist matrix. Features were reduced by Welch's t-statistics and random forest to around 13 V-J combinations, which fed a naive Bayes classifier. Thyroid-blood repertoire similarity was quantified with the Morisita-Horn index. The raw public data were reprocessed by TCRdb itself: fastp quality trimming at Q25, MiXCR clonotype calling, in-frame beta chains only. Rows merge per CDR3 protein into single entries with the most common DNA and genes. These V and J calls derive from TCRdb rather than the authors' analysis. The sample table shows about 660,000 distinct CDR3 sequences, and just over 40% are seen once. 3% to 3.5% of the sample rests with the top ten.

Study-wide conclusions, independent of this receptor: In validation, the model predicted ophthalmopathy progression with less than 71% sensitivity and approximately 72% specificity; roughly 12 predicted patients were CT-confirmed with GO in a median of about 6.2 months. Among expanded thyroid clonotypes with frequency above 0.001, most also showed up in blood, which suggests that blood repertoires may reflect the thyroid immune response. No statistical method was used to predetermine the sample size, and group allocation was not hidden from the investigators. In cross-validation, the 13-signature model distinguished ophthalmopathy from stable hyperthyroidism with approximately 88% sensitivity and about 81% specificity, and in the test set the corresponding values were approximately 80% and 75%.

This TCR was recovered from an adult man with Graves' ophthalmopathy. Recombination joined TRBV29-1 with TRBJ1-2; confidence is insufficient to name the D gene. What was sequenced was peripheral blood. Here is the DNA: TGCAGCTCCCAGGTGCCCAACTATGGCTACACCTTC. This yields the protein CSSQVPNYGYTF. Where the CDR3 stops, the reference TRBV29-1 and TRBJ1-2 genes take over; the full variable domain is SAVISQKPSRDICQRGTSLTIQCQVDSQVTMMFWYRQQPGQSLTLIATANQGSEATYESGFVIDKFPISRPNLTFSTLTVSNMSPEDSSIYLCSSQVPNYGYTFGSGTRLTVV.